The 6 T cell receptor beta chains reported below all come from one sample, sequenced in a study of beta chain features in type 1 diabetes (dated by TCRdb to the late 2010s). The library was obtained by the immunoSEQ multiplex PCR assay. The entire isolated RNA was reverse transcribed using the High Capacity cDNA Reverse Transcription Kit, and thus expressed TCRB transcripts were sequenced. TCRdb obtained this table from immuneACCESS and retained in-frame rearrangements with V and J assigned. These tables miss some clones; where compared with another copy, unresolved V genes account for less than half of the shortfall, and the remainder is unexplained. A total of around 290,000 clones appear in this sample, under 8.5% of them only once. Of the sample, 1% is held by the ten largest clones. Input material: central memory CD4+ T cells from blood. The receptor source for this set is a woman between 18 and 29 years old in good health.

The genes are TRBV19 and TRBJ2-7; TRBD1 is a possible D gene (6 bases). CDR1 is LNHDA, CDR2 SQIVND, per germline (reference sequence). V lost 2 bases to trimming and J lost 3 bases, with 14 bases between them. This CDR3 has 15 amino acids. The CDR3 sequence: CASSISSGVGYEQYF. The CDR3 nucleotides read TGTGCCAGTAGTATAAGTTCAGGGGTCGGCTACGAGCAGTACTTC.

This clone was observed a few times. This sequence may be a read error, since a much larger clone differs from it by one base. This chain links TRBV30 with TRBJ2-2, with 9 bases that match TRBD1. The junction had 9 bases not matched to a gene; V was cut back by 3 bases and J by 7 bases. Germline assignment: CDR1 GTSNPN and CDR2 SVGIG (reference sequence). The CDR3 contains 15 residues. DNA for the CDR3: TGTGCCTGGAGGTGGGGGGACAGGGACGTCGGGGAGCTGTTTTTT. Its protein product is CAWRWGDRDVGELFF.

The chain links TRBV6-1 to TRBJ2-1, with 12 bases identical to TRBD2. The J segment lost 0 bases and the V segment lost 9 bases, leaving 3 bases of the junction unmatched. This CDR3 region has 15 residues. Germline values: CDR1 MNHNS, CDR2 SASEGT. CDR3: CASQTSGSSYNEQFF. In DNA form, the CDR3 reads TGTGCCAGTCAGACTAGCGGGAGCTCCTACAATGAGCAGTTCTTC.

This clone was seen more than once but under ten times. J is TRBJ2-2 and V is TRBV18; tentative D call: TRBD2 (6 bases). The V end lost 2 bases, the J end lost 7 bases, and 11 bases lay between the germline ends. Per germline, CDR1 KGHSH and CDR2 LQKENI. The CDR3 sequence is 14 residues long. The CDR3 spells CASSPSGLDGELFF. The CDR3 DNA is TGTGCCAGCTCACCAAGCGGGCTGGACGGGGAGCTGTTTTTT. Supplemented by reference TRBV18 and TRBJ2-2, the full variable domain reads NAGVMQNPRHLVRRRGQEARLRCSPMKGHSHVYWYRQLPEEGLKFMVYLQKENIIDESGMPKERFSAEFPKEGPSILRIQQVVRGDSAAYFCASSPSGLDGELFFGEGSRLTVL.

This clone was counted between two and nine times. The DNA for the CDR3 is TGTGCCACTCGAAGGGGGGGAGATGCTGAAAAACTGTTTTTT. This sequence encodes CATRRGGDAEKLFF. The chain uses TRBV6-5 and TRBJ1-4, with a weak D call TRBD1 (6 bases). This CDR3 is 14 amino acids long. Trimming cost V 10 bases and J 7 bases, with 19 bases left between them. Per the germline V gene, CDR1 is MNHEY and CDR2 is SVGAGI.

The sample holds many counts of this clone. The V call is TRBV5-4, the J call TRBJ2-2; no reliable D call. This CDR3 has 16 amino acids. The V end lost 0 bases, the J end lost 7 bases, and 16 bases lay between the germline ends. CDR1 is SGHNT and CDR2 is YYREEE in the germline V gene (reference sequence). In DNA, the CDR3 is TGTGCCAGCAGCTTGGAGGGATGGGCCCGAGGCGGGGAGCTGTTTTTT. It encodes CASSLEGWARGGELFF.